The TCR beta chain under discussion was sequenced for a study of blood T cells in healthy people across ages. Study background: Using template switching, researchers captured about one barcoded beta molecule for each two T cells.

Total RNA amounts of at least 6 micrograms were extracted per sample. The study's findings and limits: Donors of long life had a larger count of naive CD4+ cells and greater diversity than aged donors.

CDR3 length: 12 amino acids. CDR1 is MGHDK and CDR2 is SYGVNS in the germline V gene. V was pared by 5 bases and J by 7 bases, with 9 bases between. Concerning this clonotype: What it binds is unknown.

It was with a sample-barcoded 5' primer and a J-beta primer mix that a second PCR of roughly 6 to 11 cycles was run. Each of the cDNA molecules was tagged by a template-switch adaptor with 12 random nucleotides. Each CDR3 protein gets one entry after TCRdb re-called the 5' RACE reads with MiXCR. The sample lists about 1,400,000 distinct CDR3 sequences; approximately 40% were seen once. The sequence derives from a woman aged 18-30 years in good health. Material for sequencing was blood. The chain is built from TRBV25-1 and TRBJ1-5; no firm D call. CDR3 residues: CASSLGWQPQHF. The CDR3 DNA follows: TGTGCCAGCAGTTTGGGGTGGCAGCCCCAGCATTTT.